Shown below are 5 T cell receptor beta chains from a single sample sequenced in a study of control samples from healthy donors and cancer patients (dated by TCRdb to 2018 to 2020). To prepare the library, the immunoSEQ multiplex PCR assay was applied. As stored in TCRdb, this immuneACCESS dataset retains in-frame rearrangements with V and J assigned. A fraction of the clones does not appear; measured against another copy, unresolved V genes explain less than half of the discrepancy, and the remainder lacks a known reason. The sample profile shows nearly 35,000 clones; around 93% of them were found once. In total, the top ten clones hold around 1.8% of the sample. What was sequenced was PBMCs. Receptor source: a man in his forties with colorectal cancer.

The gene calls are TRBV5-6 and TRBJ2-7; maybe TRBD1 (6 bases). The CDR3 contains 14 residues. CDR1 SGHDT and CDR2 YYEEEE come from the germline V gene. V lost 4 bases and J lost 2, with 13 bases in between. The CDR3 sequence is CASSPRPGAYEQYF. The CDR3 nucleotides are TGTGCCAGCAGCCCCCGGCCAGGGGCCTACGAGCAGTACTTC. Together with reference TRBV5-6 and TRBJ2-7, the CDR3 gives the full variable domain: DAGVTQSPTHLIKTRGQQVTLRCSPKSGHDTVSWYQQALGQGPQFIFQYYEEEERQRGNFPDRFSGHQFPNYSSELNVNALLLGDSALYLCASSPRPGAYEQYFGPGTRLTVT.

The J gene is TRBJ2-7, the V gene TRBV6-5, with a tentative D call TRBD1 (6 bases). The CDR3 runs 15 residues. Germline V CDR1 and CDR2: MNHEY, SVGAGI. V was pared by 5 bases and J by 2 bases, with 16 bases between. CDR3 DNA sequence: TGTGCCAGCAGTCTTGAACAGGGCTTCACCTACGAGCAGTACTTC. This encodes CASSLEQGFTYEQYF.

This sequence joins TRBV7-2 and TRBJ2-7; 11 bases are shared with TRBD1. The CDR3 covers 14 residues. Germline V lookup: CDR1 SGHTA, CDR2 FQGNSA. Trimming took 5 bases from V and 9 from J; bases not matched to a gene: 9. As DNA, the CDR3 is TGTGCCAGCAGCCGGGACAGGGGGACCCCCGGGCAGTACTTC. This codes for CASSRDRGTPGQYF.

The chain recombines TRBV19 with TRBJ1-6, with D uncertain. This CDR3 is built from 12 residues. Trimming shortened V by 5 bases and J by 8 bases, and 7 bases separated the two germline ends. Looked up from germline, CDR1 is LNHDA and CDR2 is SQIVND (reference sequence). The CDR3 nucleotides are TGTGCCAGTAGTCCCAGAGATTCACCCCTCCACTTT. It yields the protein CASSPRDSPLHF.

The chain joins TRBV11-3 to TRBJ2-5; the D gene is possibly TRBD2 (6 bases). Germline V gives CDR1 SGHNT, CDR2 YENEEA. The length of the CDR3 is 13 residues. The germline V and J ends were trimmed by 0 bases and 6 bases, with 8 bases remaining between them. The CDR3 bases are TGTGCCAGCAGCTTAGAGGGGGGTCAGACCCAGTACTTC. Protein sequence: CASSLEGGQTQYF.